What follows is one T cell receptor (beta chain) and its context. Its specificity is not known. Sequencing targeted expressed TCRB transcripts, as all isolated RNA had been reverse transcribed. The method was immunoSEQ multiplex PCR; TCRdb's version includes in-frame clones alone and lacks a portion of them. The sample lists around 140,000 clones; approximately 10% were seen once. This sample is drawn from a study of beta chain features in type 1 diabetes. Study information: No age, gender or cell yield differences were seen between patients and healthy donors. Examination spanned around 100,000,000 sorted cells from all samples. Findings and caveats of the study: Within each of all four CD4+ subsets, Type 1 diabetes patients had TCRB CDR3s that were moderately but significantly shorter.

In germline, CDR1 is MDHEN, CDR2 SYDVKM. V was shortened by 5 bases and J by 5 bases, with 9 bases between the two germline ends. This CDR3 contains 12 residues. The rearrangement uses TRBV28 and TRBJ2-5; unclear D gene. The sample taken for sequencing was central memory CD4+ T cells from blood. This receptor was identified in a young man with type 1 diabetes. DNA for the CDR3: TGTGCCAGCAGTCGGGTTGTGGAGACCCAGTACTTC. It is translated as CASSRVVETQYF.